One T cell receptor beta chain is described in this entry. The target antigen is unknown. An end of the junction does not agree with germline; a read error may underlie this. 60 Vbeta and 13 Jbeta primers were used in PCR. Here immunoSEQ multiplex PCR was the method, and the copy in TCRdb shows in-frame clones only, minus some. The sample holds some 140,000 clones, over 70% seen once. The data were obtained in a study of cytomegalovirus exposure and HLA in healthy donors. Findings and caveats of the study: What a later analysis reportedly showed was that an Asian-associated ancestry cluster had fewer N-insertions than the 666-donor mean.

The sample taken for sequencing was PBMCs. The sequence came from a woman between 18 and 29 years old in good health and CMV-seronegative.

DNA for the CDR3: TGTGCCAGCACCAATCGACAGACAAATCGGCCCCAGCATTTT. It yields the protein CASTNRQTNRPQHF. The rearrangement links TRBV6-6 to TRBJ1-5; tentative D call: TRBD1 (5 bases). This CDR3 is built from 14 residues. CDR1 is MNHNY, CDR2 SVGAGI, per germline (reference sequence).